The clone carrying this T cell receptor (beta chain) was counted once. Its antigen is not identified. The junction does not match germline at one end; this may be a read error. From approximately 20-30 mg of unsorted bulk tissue, DNA and RNA were co-extracted together. These data come from a study of tumor-infiltrating lymphocytes in primary liver carcinoma. For the study at large: Aged between 30 and 69 years, the patients were men and women. Samples produced roughly 3.65 to 7.5 million productive TCRbeta reads, comparable across tissue types. Maximum tumor diameters ranged from roughly 4 to 10 cm, stage T1-T3 N0M0. Study conclusions and caveats: Tumor-adjacent and tumor-blood pairs overlapped less than tumor region pairs did.

Germline V CDR1 and CDR2: SQVTM, ANQGSEA. The CDR3 extends over 12 amino acids. Production of TCR beta cDNA used roughly 500 ng total RNA together with a constant-region primer. Each TCR beta library was derived from three nested multiplex PCR rounds that employed slightly modified ARM-PCR. PCR rounds one and two used TRBV1-TRBV30 forward primers with a C-beta reverse primer for about 9 cycles each. Using its own MiXCR run on the multiplex PCR reads, TCRdb lists one record per CDR3 protein. The profile shows just under 55,000 distinct CDR3 sequences, about 80% of them singletons. This chain connects TRBV29-1 to TRBJ1-2, with no clear D. Sequencing was done on a sample of liver tumor tissue from sampling region 2. Specified subset: tumor region T2, inferior pole. The source of this sequence is a man aged 35 to 55 with primary liver carcinoma and hepatitis B virus infection. The CDR3 DNA sequence: TGTAGCGTTGAACACGAGGACTATGGCTACACCTTC. Translating it yields CSVEHEDYGYTF.